What follows are 30 T cell receptor beta chains derived from one specimen sequenced in a study of T cell changes during pregnancy in multiple sclerosis. This table comes from immunoSEQ multiplex PCR, and its TCRdb copy is limited to in-frame clones, with some not included. The sample yields 33,000 or so clones, 70% to 90% seen once. Sample: CD8+ T cells from peripheral blood mononuclear cells, taken in the second trimester of pregnancy. These TCRs come from a female donor with multiple sclerosis, enrolled in a pregnancy study.

The chain uses TRBV9 and TRBJ1-4; tentatively, D is TRBD1 (6 bases). V was pared by 4 bases and J by 6 bases, with 16 bases between. The CDR3 has 15 residues. Per the germline V gene, CDR1 is SGDLS and CDR2 is YYNGEE. CDR3 region: CASSLAGTQHEKLFF. CDR3 DNA: TGTGCCAGCAGCCTCGCCGGGACACAACATGAAAAACTGTTTTTT.

The rearrangement links TRBV11-2 to TRBJ2-7; perhaps TRBD1 as D (6 bases). Trimming removed 5 bases at V and 3 bases at J, with 17 bases between. The CDR3 runs 15 residues. From germline, CDR1 is SGHAT and CDR2 FQNNGV. The CDR3 DNA reads TGTGCCAGCAGCGGGTTCGGGGACACTTTCTACGAGCAGTACTTC. Encoded protein: CASSGFGDTFYEQYF.

This clone has more than one count but fewer than ten. The V gene is TRBV30, the J gene TRBJ1-1, with D hard to call. The CDR3 runs 13 residues. CDR1 is GTSNPN and CDR2 is SVGIG in the germline V gene (reference sequence). Trimming stripped 7 bases from V and 1 base from J, with 13 bases between. In DNA form, the CDR3 reads TGTGCCTCAAAAGCAGAGGCGAACACTGAAGCTTTCTTT. Its translation: CASKAEANTEAFF. The entire variable domain, with the rest obtained from reference TRBV30 and TRBJ1-1, is as follows: SQTIHQWPATLVQPVGSPLSLECTVEGTSNPNLYWYRQAAGRGLQLLFYSVGIGQISSEVPQNLSASRPQDRQFILSSKKLLLSDSGFYLCASKAEANTEAFFGQGTRLTVV.

The CDR3 DNA follows: TGCGCCAGCAGCCAAGATTCACGGGACTCCTACAATGAGCAGTTCTTC. Translation: CASSQDSRDSYNEQFF. The chain couples TRBV4-3 to TRBJ2-1; perhaps TRBD2 as D (5 bases). The CDR3 consists of 16 residues. Germline V gene data show CDR1 as LGHNA and CDR2 as YSLEER. V lost 0 bases and J 0 bases, leaving 9 bases between the germline ends.

The chain links TRBV28 to TRBJ1-1; possible D gene TRBD1, 5 bases. The CDR3 is made up of 15 amino acids. Germline V gives CDR1 MDHEN, CDR2 SYDVKM. V dropped 5 bases and J dropped 0 bases, with 13 bases sitting between them. Written as DNA, the CDR3 is TGTGCCAGCAGTCCCCTCCCAGGGATGAACACTGAAGCTTTCTTT. This translates into CASSPLPGMNTEAFF.

This rearrangement joins TRBV7-3 to TRBJ1-1; no firm D call. Germline V gene lookup returns CDR1 SGHTA and CDR2 FQGTGA. The CDR3 consists of 14 residues. V dropped 5 bases and J dropped 4 bases, with 14 bases sitting between them. The CDR3 spells CASSPAGTSTEAFF. The CDR3 DNA is TGTGCCAGCAGCCCGGCGGGCACGAGCACTGAAGCTTTCTTT.

This clone was seen a handful of times. The rearrangement joins TRBV15 to TRBJ2-3; D is perhaps TRBD2 (5 bases). Germline values: CDR1 LNHNV, CDR2 YYDKDF (reference sequence). V lost 0 bases, J lost 6 bases, and 13 bases lay in between. This CDR3 has 15 residues. CDR3 sequence (DNA): TGTGCCACCAGCAGAGATCCGGGGAGTCAGGATACGCAGTATTTT. Translation gives CATSRDPGSQDTQYF. Filled out from reference TRBV15 and TRBJ2-3, the complete variable domain reads DAMVIQNPRYQVTQFGKPVTLSCSQTLNHNVMYWYQQKSSQAPKLLFHYYDKDFNNEADTPDNFQSRRPNTSFCFLDIRSPGLGDTAMYLCATSRDPGSQDTQYFGPGTRLTVL.

The DNA of the CDR3 is TGTGCCAGCAGCCAAGATCAGGTTCGGGGGACCCCAACGGATGAGCAGTTCTTC. Translated, it gives CASSQDQVRGTPTDEQFF. The chain is built from TRBV14 and TRBJ2-1; D may be TRBD2 (6 bases). This CDR3 comprises 18 residues. The V and J ends lost 0 bases and 8 bases respectively, with 23 bases between them. Looked up from germline, CDR1 is SGHDN and CDR2 is FVKESK. Based on the CDR3 plus reference TRBV14 and TRBJ2-1, the full variable domain is EAGVTQFPSHSVIEKGQTVTLRCDPISGHDNLYWYRRVMGKEIKFLLHFVKESKQDESGMPNNRFLAERTGGTYSTLKVQPAELEDSGVYFCASSQDQVRGTPTDEQFFGPGTRLTVL.

The gene calls are TRBV5-1 and TRBJ1-4; 7 bases are a match to TRBD1. This CDR3 has 14 amino acids. Germline V gene sequence: CDR1 SGHRS, CDR2 YFSETQ. The V gene end was trimmed by 0 bases and the J gene end by 7 bases; junction bases not matched to a gene: 3. The CDR3 bases are TGCGCCAGCAGCTTGGCCGGGACAGCTGAAAAACTGTTTTTT. Amino acid sequence: CASSLAGTAEKLFF.

The chain carries TRBV2 and TRBJ2-7, with 8 nucleotides matching TRBD2. The CDR3 is made up of 15 amino acids. V was pared by 3 bases and J by 0 bases, with 4 bases of the junction left unmatched. Germline loops: CDR1 SNHLY, CDR2 FYNNEI. CDR3 sequence reads: CASSEGSGTSYEQYF. CDR3 DNA sequence: TGTGCCAGCAGTGAGGGTAGCGGGACCTCCTACGAGCAGTACTTC.

This clone came up a few times. The gene calls are TRBV4-3 and TRBJ2-1; D is uncertain. Deletions cut 0 bases from V and 3 bases from J, with 12 bases between. The CDR3 has 16 residues. Germline CDR1 LGHNA, CDR2 YSLEER. CDR3: CASSQEVETGYNEQFF. The CDR3 nucleotides read TGCGCCAGCAGCCAAGAGGTTGAAACGGGCTACAATGAGCAGTTCTTC.

V usage is TRBV4-1 and J usage is TRBJ2-3, with D possibly being TRBD1 (6 bases). Between the trimmed V and J ends, which lost 0 bases and 3 bases, there was a span of 13 bases. The CDR3 has 16 residues. Germline CDR1 MGHRA, CDR2 YSYEKL. This chain's CDR3 is CASSQDREQGTDTQYF. The CDR3 nucleotides are TGCGCCAGCAGCCAAGATCGGGAACAGGGAACAGATACGCAGTATTTT.

CDR3 protein: CASRRIRVAGELFF. The DNA for the CDR3 is TGTGCCAGCAGACGAATCAGGGTCGCCGGGGAGCTGTTTTTT. V gene TRBV28 combines with J gene TRBJ2-2, with a possible D match to TRBD1 (5 bases). Germline CDR1 is MDHEN and CDR2 is SYDVKM. Trimming left V 6 bases short and J 6 bases short, with 14 bases between. The CDR3 is made up of 14 amino acids. Full variable domain (missing parts from reference TRBV28 and TRBJ2-2): DVKVTQSSRYLVKRTGEKVFLECVQDMDHENMFWYRQDPGLGLRLIYFSYDVKMKEKGDIPEGYSVSREKKERFSLILESASTNQTSMYLCASRRIRVAGELFFGEGSRLTVL.

This clone was recorded only once. As DNA, the CDR3 is TGTGCTAGTGAGAATAGCGGTGTTGAGCAGTTCTTC. It codes for CASENSGVEQFF. The chain links TRBV12-5 to TRBJ2-1; possible D gene TRBD2, 6 bases. The CDR3 contains 12 residues. Trimming left V 7 bases short and J 9 bases short, with 13 bases between. Germline V CDR1 and CDR2: LGHNT, FRNRAP.

The chain is built from TRBV7-2 and TRBJ2-2, with 7 bases lining up with TRBD1. The CDR3 is 16 residues long. The junction had 9 bases not matched to a gene; V was cut back by 1 base and J by 7 bases. Germline CDR1 reads SGHTA; CDR2 reads FQGNSA. The CDR3 sequence: CASSLVGGHSDGELFF. The CDR3 nucleotides are TGTGCCAGCAGCTTAGTAGGGGGCCACTCGGACGGGGAGCTGTTTTTT.

V and J are TRBV19 and TRBJ2-1, with D maybe TRBD2 (6 bases). Germline values: CDR1 LNHDA, CDR2 SQIVND (reference sequence). CDR3 length: 15 amino acids. V was shortened by 4 bases and J by 2 bases, with 12 bases between the two germline ends. As DNA, the CDR3 is TGTGCCAGTAGTACCAACTCGGGAGCCTACAATGAGCAGTTCTTC. It yields the protein CASSTNSGAYNEQFF.

The gene calls are TRBV9 and TRBJ1-2; 7 nucleotides agree with TRBD1. Trimming cost V 4 bases and J 7 bases; bases outside gene matches: 4. CDR3 size: 12 residues. CDR1 is SGDLS, CDR2 YYNGEE, per germline. The CDR3 reads CASSLGQAGYTF. CDR3 DNA: TGTGCCAGCAGCTTAGGACAGGCTGGCTACACCTTC.

The CDR3 coding sequence is TGTGCCAGCAGCTTGTGGCGGGGTATCTACAATGAGCAGTTCTTC. Protein: CASSLWRGIYNEQFF. The genes are TRBV7-2 and TRBJ2-1, with a tentative D call TRBD2 (6 bases). The CDR3 is 15 amino acids. Germline CDR1 reads SGHTA; CDR2 reads FQGNSA. The V gene lost 3 bases and the J gene lost 3 bases, with 12 bases spanning the gap.

This rearrangement joins TRBV19 to TRBJ1-1; no clear D. V lost 5 bases, J lost 2 bases, and 9 bases lay in between. CDR3 length equals 13 residues. The V gene's germline CDR1 is LNHDA and CDR2 SQIVND (reference sequence). CDR3 DNA sequence: TGTGCCAGTAGTTTAAACAGTAACACTGAAGCTTTCTTT. Translated: CASSLNSNTEAFF.

V gene TRBV6-5 combines with J gene TRBJ2-7; TRBD1 matches at 7 bases. Per germline, CDR1 MNHEY and CDR2 SVGAGI. The V segment lost 4 bases and the J segment 2 bases; nucleotides outside the gene matches: 8. This CDR3 spans 15 amino acids. The DNA for the CDR3 is TGTGCCAGCAGTTCTACTACAGGGGAAACCTACGAGCAGTACTTC. Translating gives CASSSTTGETYEQYF.

The J gene is TRBJ1-4, the V gene TRBV19; 9 nucleotides agree with TRBD1. Per germline, CDR1 LNHDA and CDR2 SQIVND (reference sequence). Trimming removed 6 bases from V and 6 bases from J; junction bases left unmatched: 8. This CDR3 spans 15 amino acids. The CDR3: CASSDSGTGYEKLFF. CDR3 bases: TGTGCCAGTAGCGACTCCGGGACAGGGTATGAAAAACTGTTTTTT.

The rearrangement links TRBV19 to TRBJ1-4; D gene uncertain. This CDR3 region has 16 residues. The V and J ends lost 3 bases and 0 bases respectively, with 11 bases between them. Germline CDR1 LNHDA, CDR2 SQIVND (reference sequence). In nucleotides, the CDR3 is TGTGCCAGTAGTATCGTCAGAACCCCAACTAATGAAAAACTGTTTTTT. Residues: CASSIVRTPTNEKLFF.

This clone was detected only a few times. This chain connects TRBV5-6 to TRBJ2-5; unclear D gene. This CDR3 has 12 residues. V lost 2 bases and J lost 5, with 7 bases in between. Germline values: CDR1 SGHDT, CDR2 YYEEEE. In nucleotides, the CDR3 is TGTGCCAGCAGCTTCCTGTCTGAGACCCAGTACTTC. Its protein is CASSFLSETQYF.

The CDR3 loop is CASSGLADSDTQYF. CDR3 in DNA: TGTGCCAGCAGCGGACTAGCGGATTCAGATACGCAGTATTTT. The chain joins TRBV5-4 to TRBJ2-3, with 10 bases fitting TRBD2. From germline, CDR1 is SGHNT and CDR2 YYREEE (reference sequence). This CDR3 is 14 amino acids long. The V segment lost 4 bases and the J segment 4 bases; nucleotides outside the gene matches: 3.

The rearrangement links TRBV18 to TRBJ2-3; TRBD2 is a possible D gene (6 bases). Trimming took 7 bases from V and 0 from J, leaving 11 bases between them. The CDR3 is 14 residues long. CDR1 is KGHSH and CDR2 is LQKENI in the germline V gene. The CDR3 nucleotides read TGTGCCAGCTTGATAGCGGAAAGCACAGATACGCAGTATTTT. Protein product: CASLIAESTDTQYF.

V usage is TRBV4-2 and J usage is TRBJ1-1, with a weak D call TRBD1 (6 bases). V lost 0 bases and J 0 bases, leaving 11 bases between the germline ends. The CDR3 loop spans 16 amino acids. The germline CDR1 and CDR2 sequences are LGHNA and YNFKEQ. In DNA, the CDR3 is TGTGCCAGCAGCCAAGAAGGGGGGGGAATGAACACTGAAGCTTTCTTT. Amino acids: CASSQEGGGMNTEAFF.

The genes are TRBV6-6 and TRBJ2-1, with D unclear. V was cut by 0 bases and J by 8 bases, with 14 bases left in between. The CDR3 has 15 residues. Germline V gives CDR1 MNHNY, CDR2 SVGAGI (reference sequence). The CDR3 protein is CASSYSPRGYDEQFF. The CDR3, as DNA: TGTGCCAGCAGTTACTCCCCCCGCGGTTATGATGAGCAGTTCTTC.

Relative to its sample, this clone is medium-sized. The genes are TRBV4-3 and TRBJ2-7; TRBD2 aligns across 8 bases. J lost 1 base, V lost 2 bases, and 4 bases had no gene match. CDR1 is LGHNA, CDR2 YSLEER, per germline. The CDR3 totals 15 residues. Here the CDR3 reads CASSQLAGESYEQYF. The CDR3 DNA follows: TGCGCCAGCAGCCAACTAGCGGGTGAGTCCTACGAGCAGTACTTC.

V gene TRBV9 combines with J gene TRBJ2-7; 8 bases match TRBD1. The CDR3 spans 15 residues. The V gene end was trimmed by 0 bases and the J gene end by 4 bases; junction bases not matched to a gene: 6. Germline V gene lookup returns CDR1 SGDLS and CDR2 YYNGEE. CDR3 coding DNA: TGTGCCAGCAGCGTAGATGGGACAGGAGTTTACGAGCAGTACTTC. The encoded protein is CASSVDGTGVYEQYF.

This sequence joins TRBV7-6 and TRBJ1-1, with TRBD1 matching over 7 bases. Germline CDR1 is SGHVS and CDR2 is FNYEAQ. After removal of 0 bases from V and 7 bases from J, the junction contained 8 bases not matched to a gene. CDR3 length equals 15 residues. The CDR3 coding sequence is TGTGCCAGCAGCTTAGCGCCCGGGACAGTAAATGAAGCTTTCTTT. It translates to CASSLAPGTVNEAFF. Full variable domain (rest looked up from reference TRBV7-6 and TRBJ1-1): GAGVSQSPRYKVTKRGQDVALRCDPISGHVSLYWYRQALGQGPEFLTYFNYEAQQDKSGLPNDRFSAERPEGSISTLTIQRTEQRDSAMYRCASSLAPGTVNEAFFGQGTRLTVV.